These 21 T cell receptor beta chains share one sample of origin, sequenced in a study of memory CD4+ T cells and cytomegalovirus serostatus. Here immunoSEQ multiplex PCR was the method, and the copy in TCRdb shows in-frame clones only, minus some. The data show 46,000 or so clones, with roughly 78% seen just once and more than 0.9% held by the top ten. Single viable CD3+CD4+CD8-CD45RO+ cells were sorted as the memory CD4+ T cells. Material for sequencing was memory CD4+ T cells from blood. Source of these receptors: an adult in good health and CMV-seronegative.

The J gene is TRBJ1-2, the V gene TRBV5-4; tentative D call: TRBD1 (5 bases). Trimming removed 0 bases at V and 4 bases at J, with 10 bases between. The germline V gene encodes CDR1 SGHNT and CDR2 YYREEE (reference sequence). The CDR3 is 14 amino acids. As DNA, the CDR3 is TGTGCCAGCAGCTTGGTGGGGGATGTCTATGGCTACACCTTC. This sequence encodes CASSLVGDVYGYTF.

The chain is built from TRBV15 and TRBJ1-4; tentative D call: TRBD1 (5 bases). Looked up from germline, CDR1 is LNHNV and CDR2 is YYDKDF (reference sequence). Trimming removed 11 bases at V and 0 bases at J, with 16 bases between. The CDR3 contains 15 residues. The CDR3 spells CAARKGPATNEKLFF. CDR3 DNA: TGTGCCGCCCGGAAGGGGCCAGCAACTAATGAAAAACTGTTTTTT.

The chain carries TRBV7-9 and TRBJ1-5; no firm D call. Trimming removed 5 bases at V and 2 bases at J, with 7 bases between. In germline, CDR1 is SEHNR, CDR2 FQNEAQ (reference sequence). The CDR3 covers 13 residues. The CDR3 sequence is CASSLRGNQPQHF. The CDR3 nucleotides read TGTGCCAGCAGCCTAAGGGGCAATCAGCCCCAGCATTTT.

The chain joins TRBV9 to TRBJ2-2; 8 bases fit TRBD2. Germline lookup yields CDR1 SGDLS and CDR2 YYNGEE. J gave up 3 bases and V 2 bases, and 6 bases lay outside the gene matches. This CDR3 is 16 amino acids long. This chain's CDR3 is CASSVSGGQDTGELFF. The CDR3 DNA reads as TGTGCCAGCAGCGTCAGCGGGGGCCAGGACACCGGGGAGCTGTTTTTT.

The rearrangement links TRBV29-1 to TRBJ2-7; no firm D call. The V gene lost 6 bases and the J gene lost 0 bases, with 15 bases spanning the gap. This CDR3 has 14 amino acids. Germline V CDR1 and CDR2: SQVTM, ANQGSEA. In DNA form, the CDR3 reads TGCAGCGTGAAAAGGACGGAAAGCTCCTACGAGCAGTACTTC. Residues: CSVKRTESSYEQYF.

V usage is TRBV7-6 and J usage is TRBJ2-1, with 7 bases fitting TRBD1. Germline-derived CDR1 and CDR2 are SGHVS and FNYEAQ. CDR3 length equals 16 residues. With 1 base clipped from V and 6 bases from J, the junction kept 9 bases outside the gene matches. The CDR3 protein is CASSLVGGQLSNEQFF. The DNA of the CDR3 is TGTGCCAGCAGCTTAGTAGGGGGACAGTTAAGCAATGAGCAGTTCTTC. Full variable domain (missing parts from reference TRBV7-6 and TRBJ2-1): GAGVSQSPRYKVTKRGQDVALRCDPISGHVSLYWYRQALGQGPEFLTYFNYEAQQDKSGLPNDRFSAERPEGSISTLTIQRTEQRDSAMYRCASSLVGGQLSNEQFFGPGTRLTVL.

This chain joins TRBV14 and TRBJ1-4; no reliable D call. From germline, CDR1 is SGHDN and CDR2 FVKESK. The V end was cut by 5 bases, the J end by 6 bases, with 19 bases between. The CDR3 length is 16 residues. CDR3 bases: TGTGCCAGCAGCTCCCCAGGTCGAGGGTCGGATGAAAAACTGTTTTTT. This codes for CASSSPGRGSDEKLFF.

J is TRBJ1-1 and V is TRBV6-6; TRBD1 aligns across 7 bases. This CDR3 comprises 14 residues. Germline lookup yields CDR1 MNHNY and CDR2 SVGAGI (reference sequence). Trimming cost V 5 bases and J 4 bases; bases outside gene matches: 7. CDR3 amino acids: CASSRTGEATEAFF. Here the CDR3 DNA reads TGTGCCAGCAGTCGAACAGGGGAGGCCACTGAAGCTTTCTTT.

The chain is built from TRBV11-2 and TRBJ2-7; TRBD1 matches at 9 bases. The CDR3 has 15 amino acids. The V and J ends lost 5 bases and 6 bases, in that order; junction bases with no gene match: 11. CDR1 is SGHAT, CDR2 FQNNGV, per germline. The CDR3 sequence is CASSPPGTGLTEQYF. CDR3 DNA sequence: TGTGCCAGCAGCCCCCCCGGGACAGGGCTCACCGAGCAGTACTTC.

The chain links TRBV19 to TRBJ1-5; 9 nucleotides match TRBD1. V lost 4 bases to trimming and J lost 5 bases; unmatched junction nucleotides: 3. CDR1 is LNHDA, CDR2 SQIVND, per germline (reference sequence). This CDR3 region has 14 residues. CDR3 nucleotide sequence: TGTGCCAGTAGTACCCGGACAGGGGATCAGCCCCAGCATTTT. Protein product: CASSTRTGDQPQHF. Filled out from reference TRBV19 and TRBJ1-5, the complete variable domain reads DGGITQSPKYLFRKEGQNVTLSCEQNLNHDAMYWYRQDPGQGLRLIYYSQIVNDFQKGDIAEGYSVSREKKESFPLTVTSAQKNPTAFYLCASSTRTGDQPQHFGDGTRLSIL.

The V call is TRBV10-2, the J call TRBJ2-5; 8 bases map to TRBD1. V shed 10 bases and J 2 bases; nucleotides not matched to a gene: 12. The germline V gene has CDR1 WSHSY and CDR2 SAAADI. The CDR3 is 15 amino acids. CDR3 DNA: TGCGCCACCACGGGGGACAGGAGCCCTCAAGAGACCCAGTACTTC. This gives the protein CATTGDRSPQETQYF.

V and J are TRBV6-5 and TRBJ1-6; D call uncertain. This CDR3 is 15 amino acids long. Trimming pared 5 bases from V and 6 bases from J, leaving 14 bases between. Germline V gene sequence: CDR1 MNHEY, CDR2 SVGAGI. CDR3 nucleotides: TGTGCCAGCAGTCCGGGTCGGATCCGTAATTCACCCCTCCACTTT. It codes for CASSPGRIRNSPLHF.

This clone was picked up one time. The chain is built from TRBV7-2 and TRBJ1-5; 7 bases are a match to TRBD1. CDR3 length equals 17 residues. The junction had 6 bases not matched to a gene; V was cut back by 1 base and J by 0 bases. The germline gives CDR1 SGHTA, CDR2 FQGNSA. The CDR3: CASSLGSGGGSNQPQHF. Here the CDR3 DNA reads TGTGCCAGCAGCTTAGGTTCAGGGGGTGGTAGCAATCAGCCCCAGCATTTT.

CDR3 region: CASSPSPQTQYF. CDR3 in DNA: TGTGCCAGCAGCCCCTCTCCCCAGACCCAGTACTTC. The rearrangement uses TRBV7-9 and TRBJ2-5, with D uncertain. Looked up from germline, CDR1 is SEHNR and CDR2 is FQNEAQ (reference sequence). The CDR3 spans 12 residues. Trimming stripped 5 bases from V and 6 bases from J, with 10 bases between.

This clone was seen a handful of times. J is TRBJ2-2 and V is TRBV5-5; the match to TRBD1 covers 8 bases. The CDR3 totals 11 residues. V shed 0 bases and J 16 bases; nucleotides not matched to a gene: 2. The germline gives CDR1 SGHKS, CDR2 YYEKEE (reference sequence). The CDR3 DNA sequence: TGTGCCAGCAGCTTGGTGGACAGGGAGTTTTTT. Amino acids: CASSLVDREFF.

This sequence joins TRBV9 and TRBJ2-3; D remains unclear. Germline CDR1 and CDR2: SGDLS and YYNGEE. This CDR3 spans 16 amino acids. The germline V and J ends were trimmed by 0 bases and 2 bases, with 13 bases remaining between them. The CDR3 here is CASSVVPRWDTDTQYF. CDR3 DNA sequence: TGTGCCAGCAGCGTAGTTCCGCGCTGGGACACAGATACGCAGTATTTT.

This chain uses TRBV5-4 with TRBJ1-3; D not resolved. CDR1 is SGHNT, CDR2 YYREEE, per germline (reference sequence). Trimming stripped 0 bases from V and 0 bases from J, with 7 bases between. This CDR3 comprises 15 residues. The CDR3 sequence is CASSLGSGSGNTIYF. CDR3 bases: TGTGCCAGCAGCTTGGGTTCAGGCTCTGGAAACACCATATATTTT.

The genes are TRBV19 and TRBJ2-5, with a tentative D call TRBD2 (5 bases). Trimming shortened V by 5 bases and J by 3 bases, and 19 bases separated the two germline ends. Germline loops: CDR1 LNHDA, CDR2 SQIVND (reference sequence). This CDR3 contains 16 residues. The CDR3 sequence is CASSLWSGTKKETQYF. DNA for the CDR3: TGTGCCAGTAGTCTCTGGAGCGGTACTAAGAAAGAGACCCAGTACTTC.

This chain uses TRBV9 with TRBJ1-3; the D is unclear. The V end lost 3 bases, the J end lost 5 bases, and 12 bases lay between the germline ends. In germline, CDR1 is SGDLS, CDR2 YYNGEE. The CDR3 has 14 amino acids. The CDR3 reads CASSASGNRNTIYF. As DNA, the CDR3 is TGTGCCAGCAGCGCGTCCGGTAATAGAAACACCATATATTTT.

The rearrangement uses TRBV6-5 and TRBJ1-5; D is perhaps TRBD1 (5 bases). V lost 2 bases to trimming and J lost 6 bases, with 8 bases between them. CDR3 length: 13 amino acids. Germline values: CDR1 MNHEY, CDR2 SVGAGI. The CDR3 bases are TGTGCCAGCAGTTACGTAGGGGCTCAGCCCCAGCATTTT. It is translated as CASSYVGAQPQHF.

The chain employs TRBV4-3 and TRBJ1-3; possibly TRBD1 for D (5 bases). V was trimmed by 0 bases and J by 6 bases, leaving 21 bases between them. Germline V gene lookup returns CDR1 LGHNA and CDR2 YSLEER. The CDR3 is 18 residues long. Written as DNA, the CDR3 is TGCGCCAGCAGCCAAGATCTCGGGGGTGGTTTATGGGAAAACACCATATATTTT. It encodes CASSQDLGGGLWENTIYF.